The 30 T cell receptor beta chains reported below all come from one sample, sequenced in a study of T cells in Graves' hyperthyroidism and ophthalmopathy. Amplification yielded TCR beta CDR3 regions, with RNA transcripts as the source. In the first-round RT-PCR of the TCR CDR3, the HTBI primer set was used. TCRdb called the multiplex PCR reads again in MiXCR, with one record for every CDR3 protein. The sample includes hundreds of thousands of distinct CDR3 sequences, 11% to 15% seen only once; the top ten take 10%. The sample comprised blood. The receptors come from a woman aged 18-30 years with Graves' hyperthyroidism.

In this sample, this clonotype turned up many times. The chain combines TRBV7-2 with TRBJ2-1; no reliable D call. CDR1 is SGHTA and CDR2 is FQGNSA in the germline V gene. This CDR3 is 14 amino acids long. V lost 4 bases and J lost 7, with 14 bases in between. The CDR3 spells CASSSRIWRNEQFF. In DNA, the CDR3 is TGTGCCAGCAGCTCAAGGATCTGGAGAAATGAGCAGTTCTTC.

This clonotype was seen many times. The V call is TRBV25-1, the J call TRBJ1-2, with 7 positions matching TRBD1. Unmatched junction bases numbered 6, after V lost 10 bases and J lost 4 bases. The CDR3 sequence is 12 residues long. CDR1 and CDR2 from the germline V gene are MGHDK and SYGVNS. For the CDR3, the DNA is TGTGCCACCCGACAGGGCCTCTATGGCTACACCTTC. Translated, it gives CATRQGLYGYTF.

This clonotype was counted many times. The rearrangement links TRBV12-3 or TRBV12-4 to TRBJ1-2; possibly TRBD1 for D (5 bases). This CDR3 has 13 residues. The V end lost 6 bases, the J end lost 4 bases, and 12 bases lay between the germline ends. CDR3 DNA sequence: TGTGCCAGCAGCCCACAGGAAATCTATGGCTACACCTTC. Its protein is CASSPQEIYGYTF.

This clonotype was seen repeatedly, ten times or more. The V gene is TRBV11-2, the J gene TRBJ2-1; 8 nucleotides line up with TRBD2. With 1 base clipped from V and 6 bases from J, the junction kept 5 bases outside the gene matches. CDR1 and CDR2 (germline): SGHAT, FQNNGV. The length of the CDR3 is 15 residues. The DNA for the CDR3 is TGTGCCAGCAGCTTAGGTCCCGGGACTAGCAATGAGCAGTTCTTC. Its translation: CASSLGPGTSNEQFF.

This clonotype was detected ten times or more. The CDR3 bases are TGTGCCAGCAGCTCCGGGACGATGACTAACGAGCAGTACTTC. The encoded protein is CASSSGTMTNEQYF. This chain joins TRBV7-2 and TRBJ2-7; D could derive from TRBD1 or TRBD2 (5 bases each). V was clipped by 4 bases and J by 5 bases, with 15 bases between them. The CDR3 is made up of 14 amino acids. Germline assignment: CDR1 SGHTA and CDR2 FQGNSA.

The table lists this clonotype with a few counts. The rearrangement joins TRBV3-1 to TRBJ2-7; 8 bases are a match to TRBD2. This CDR3 contains 15 residues. Germline V lookup: CDR1 LGHDT, CDR2 YNNKEL (reference sequence). J gave up 7 bases and V 1 base, and 9 bases lay outside the gene matches. CDR3 sequence reads: CASSQVFGGGREQYF. In DNA, the CDR3 is TGTGCCAGCAGCCAAGTGTTCGGGGGGGGGCGAGAGCAGTACTTC.

This clonotype was counted ten times or more. V and J are TRBV7-8 and TRBJ2-1, with D tentatively TRBD1 or TRBD2 (6 bases each). CDR3 length: 15 residues. V lost 0 bases to trimming and J lost 7 bases, with 13 bases between them. CDR1 SGHVS and CDR2 FQNEAQ come from the germline V gene. This CDR3 reads CASSLAKGGANEQFF. The CDR3 bases are TGTGCCAGCAGCTTAGCGAAGGGGGGCGCGAATGAGCAGTTCTTC.

This clonotype was counted ten times or more. The J gene is TRBJ2-7, the V gene TRBV4-3, with 8 bases matching TRBD2. V was pared by 0 bases and J by 0 bases, with 19 bases of the junction left unmatched. This CDR3 region has 21 residues. The germline V gene encodes CDR1 LGHNA and CDR2 YSLEER. In nucleotides, the CDR3 is TGCGCCAGCAGCCAAGAACCGACACTAGCGGCGGGGGCCAGCGGCTCCTACGAGCAGTACTTC. Protein: CASSQEPTLAAGASGSYEQYF.

This clonotype came up many times. This chain links TRBV6-2 or TRBV6-3 with TRBJ2-7; D may correspond to TRBD1 or TRBD2 (5 bases each). Deletions cut 8 bases from V and 2 bases from J, with 19 bases between. There are 15 residues in the CDR3. Germline V gene lookup returns CDR1 MNHEY and CDR2 SVGEGT. CDR3 amino acids: CASLDERDLPYEQYF. The CDR3 DNA follows: TGTGCCAGCCTCGACGAAAGGGACCTACCCTACGAGCAGTACTTC.

This clonotype was counted many times. This chain joins TRBV18 and TRBJ1-5; D unresolved. This CDR3 contains 14 residues. Trimming left V 2 bases short and J 0 bases short, with 5 bases between. The germline V gene has CDR1 KGHSH and CDR2 LQKENI. This CDR3 reads CASSPGDSNQPQHF. For the CDR3, the DNA is TGTGCCAGCTCACCAGGGGATAGCAATCAGCCCCAGCATTTT.

The chain links TRBV4-1 to TRBJ1-1; D remains ambiguous. Trimming shortened V by 0 bases and J by 6 bases, and 14 bases separated the two germline ends. The CDR3 covers 15 residues. CDR1 and CDR2 (germline): MGHRA, YSYEKL. The CDR3 DNA reads as TGCGCCAGCAGCCAAGAGGTGTCTGCGGATTCTGAAGCTTTCTTT. As protein: CASSQEVSADSEAFF.

This clonotype turned up a few times. This sequence joins TRBV18 and TRBJ1-4, with 7 bases lining up with TRBD1. The germline V gene has CDR1 KGHSH and CDR2 LQKENI. This CDR3 contains 16 residues. V trimming: 3 bases; J trimming: 0 bases; junction bases outside the gene matches: 4. The CDR3 reads CASSPFDRATNEKLFF. CDR3 DNA sequence: TGTGCCAGCTCACCGTTTGACAGGGCAACTAATGAAAAACTGTTTTTT.

The chain has TRBV11-2 and TRBJ2-1; TRBD2 aligns across 8 bases. The V and J ends lost 1 base and 7 bases, in that order; junction bases with no gene match: 12. The CDR3 length is 17 residues. Germline V gives CDR1 SGHAT, CDR2 FQNNGV. The CDR3 nucleotides are TGTGCCAGCAGCTTAGGGGTAGGGAGCGGGAGTCAAAATGAGCAGTTCTTC. It codes for CASSLGVGSGSQNEQFF.

The chain combines TRBV24-1 with TRBJ2-1, with 9 bases lining up with TRBD2. Germline V lookup: CDR1 KGHDR, CDR2 SFDVKD. The CDR3 sequence is 24 residues long. J lost 3 bases, V lost 2 bases, and 28 bases had no gene match. The CDR3 is CATSDWEGSLAGFEEDRYYNEQFF. CDR3 nucleotide sequence: TGTGCCACCAGTGATTGGGAGGGGTCCCTAGCGGGGTTCGAAGAGGACCGGTACTACAATGAGCAGTTCTTC.

This clonotype was counted at least ten times. The chain uses TRBV30 and TRBJ2-7, with 7 bases fitting TRBD1. This CDR3 contains 13 residues. Trimming at V came to 3 bases and at J to 3 bases, leaving 5 bases not matched to a gene. CDR1 GTSNPN and CDR2 SVGIG come from the germline V gene (reference sequence). CDR3 DNA: TGTGCCTGGAGCAGGGGACAGAGCTACGAGCAGTACTTC. Protein sequence: CAWSRGQSYEQYF.

This clonotype was counted a few times. J is TRBJ2-6 and V is TRBV28; 7 nucleotides line up with TRBD1. This CDR3 comprises 16 residues. The germline gives CDR1 MDHEN, CDR2 SYDVKM. Trimming took 6 bases from V and 1 from J; bases not matched to a gene: 6. CDR3 nucleotide sequence: TGTGCCAGCAGGCGACAGGGAAAGTCTGGGGCCAACGTCCTGACTTTC. It encodes CASRRQGKSGANVLTF.

This clonotype was counted at least ten times. This chain links TRBV6-2 or TRBV6-3 with TRBJ1-3, with D perhaps matching TRBD1 (6 bases). Germline loops: CDR1 MNHEY, CDR2 SVGEGT. The ends were cut back, 5 bases at V and 0 bases at J, with 14 bases in the middle. The CDR3 consists of 16 residues. DNA of the CDR3: TGTGCCAGCAGTCCCGGGACACCGAGCTCTGGAAACACCATATATTTT. This translates into CASSPGTPSSGNTIYF.

V is TRBV19 and J is TRBJ2-1, with 10 bases fitting TRBD2. This CDR3 has 13 residues. V was pared by 10 bases and J by 5 bases, with 5 bases of the junction left unmatched. In germline, CDR1 is LNHDA, CDR2 SQIVND (reference sequence). The CDR3 sequence is CATSGRADNEQFF. Here the CDR3 DNA reads TGTGCCACCAGCGGGAGGGCCGACAATGAGCAGTTCTTC.

The gene calls are TRBV19 and TRBJ2-4; 10 bases line up with TRBD2. This CDR3 is built from 15 residues. V lost 6 bases to trimming and J lost 7 bases; unmatched junction nucleotides: 9. Germline loops: CDR1 LNHDA, CDR2 SQIVND (reference sequence). DNA for the CDR3: TGTGCCAGTAGGGAGCTAGCGGGGGTCGGGAACATTCAGTACTTC. This translates into CASRELAGVGNIQYF.

This clonotype was counted at least ten times. V gene TRBV7-3 combines with J gene TRBJ2-7, with unresolved D. Trimming cost V 1 base and J 5 bases, with 15 bases left between them. Germline V gives CDR1 SGHTA, CDR2 FQGTGA. The CDR3 covers 15 residues. CDR3 sequence: CASSLISLIGNEQYF. In nucleotides, the CDR3 is TGTGCCAGCAGCTTAATTAGCCTTATCGGTAACGAGCAGTACTTC. The full variable domain, its missing parts supplied by reference TRBV7-3 and TRBJ2-7, is GAGVSQTPSNKVTEKGKYVELRCDPISGHTALYWYRQSLGQGPEFLIYFQGTGAADDSGLPNDRFFAVRPEGSVSTLKIQRTERGDSAVYLCASSLISLIGNEQYFGPGTRLTVT.

The V and J genes are TRBV28 and TRBJ1-5; TRBD1 agrees at 9 bases. The CDR3 runs to 18 residues. The junction had 16 bases not matched to a gene; V was cut back by 6 bases and J by 4 bases. Germline CDR1 MDHEN, CDR2 SYDVKM. CDR3 amino acids: CASSPVPGTGSRNQPQHF. The CDR3 region has the DNA TGTGCCAGCAGCCCCGTTCCCGGGACAGGGTCGAGAAATCAGCCCCAGCATTTT.

This clonotype came up many times. The V gene is TRBV28, the J gene TRBJ2-2, with 9 bases that match TRBD1. CDR3 size: 17 residues. Germline V gene sequence: CDR1 MDHEN, CDR2 SYDVKM. Unmatched junction bases numbered 8, after V lost 2 bases and J lost 4 bases. This CDR3 reads CASSLRRGQGLTGELFF. CDR3 nucleotide sequence: TGTGCCAGCAGTTTAAGGAGGGGACAGGGACTCACCGGGGAGCTGTTTTTT.

The chain employs TRBV28 and TRBJ1-6, with TRBD1 identical over 7 bases. The CDR3 has 15 amino acids. Germline CDR1 reads MDHEN; CDR2 reads SYDVKM. V was pared by 11 bases and J by 7 bases, with 14 bases of the junction left unmatched. The CDR3 nucleotides are TGTGCCTGGAAGGGGGCCGGGACGGGAAATTCACCCCTCCACTTT. Translating gives CAWKGAGTGNSPLHF.

This clonotype was seen repeatedly, ten times or more. V gene TRBV5-1 combines with J gene TRBJ2-1; D gene ambiguous. This CDR3 is 14 amino acids long. Per germline, CDR1 SGHRS and CDR2 YFSETQ. Trimming pared 5 bases from V and 5 bases from J, leaving 14 bases between. CDR3 nucleotides: TGCGCCAGCAGTCTAGTAGTCAACCACAATGAGCAGTTCTTC. It codes for CASSLVVNHNEQFF.

This clonotype was counted at least ten times. This chain connects TRBV2 to TRBJ1-6; no firm D call. In germline, CDR1 is SNHLY, CDR2 FYNNEI. The V gene lost 7 bases and the J gene lost 6 bases, with 10 bases spanning the gap. This CDR3 is built from 13 residues. CDR3 coding DNA: TGTGCCAGCAACAGCCGGATTAATTCACCCCTCCACTTT. Translated: CASNSRINSPLHF. Together with reference TRBV2 and TRBJ1-6, the CDR3 gives the full variable domain: EPEVTQTPSHQVTQMGQEVILRCVPISNHLYFYWYRQILGQKVEFLVSFYNNEISEKSEIFDDQFSVERPDGSNFTLKIRSTKLEDSAMYFCASNSRINSPLHFGNGTRLTVT.

This clonotype was recorded at least ten times. The CDR3 is CSARPARIRDYNEQFF. The CDR3, as DNA: TGCAGTGCTAGACCTGCCAGGATACGAGACTACAATGAGCAGTTCTTC. V usage is TRBV20-1 and J usage is TRBJ2-1; D call uncertain. Germline CDR1 and CDR2: DFQATT and SNEGSKA (reference sequence). The V gene lost 2 bases and the J gene lost 3 bases, with 17 bases spanning the gap. This CDR3 has 16 residues.

The sample holds many counts of this clonotype. The chain joins TRBV28 to TRBJ1-2; maybe TRBD1 (5 bases). Germline V gene data show CDR1 as MDHEN and CDR2 as SYDVKM. This CDR3 contains 15 residues. With 1 base removed from V and 5 bases from J, the gap between germline ends came to 14 bases. This CDR3 is CASSLFVAGSYGYTF. The CDR3, as DNA: TGTGCCAGCAGTTTATTCGTGGCAGGGTCTTATGGCTACACCTTC.

This clonotype was counted many times. The chain links TRBV2 to TRBJ2-3; the D is unclear. CDR1 is SNHLY and CDR2 is FYNNEI in the germline V gene. V was clipped by 6 bases and J by 3 bases, with 10 bases between them. The CDR3 length is 13 residues. As DNA, the CDR3 is TGTGCCAGCAGCCTTACCGATACAGATACGCAGTATTTT. Translated: CASSLTDTDTQYF.

There are many counts of this clonotype. V is TRBV6-5 and J is TRBJ2-7; the match to TRBD2 covers 9 bases. Trimming removed 0 bases from V and 5 bases from J; junction bases left unmatched: 11. The CDR3 is made up of 17 amino acids. CDR1 is MNHEY, CDR2 SVGAGI, per germline. CDR3 in DNA: TGTGCCAGCAGTTACTCGGGACTAGCTCCCCTCCCAGACGAGCAGTACTTC. The encoded protein is CASSYSGLAPLPDEQYF.

This clonotype has ten or more counts. This chain uses TRBV6-1 with TRBJ2-1; D unclear. The CDR3 covers 13 residues. V was pared by 3 bases and J by 8 bases, with 11 bases between. Germline-derived CDR1 and CDR2 are MNHNS and SASEGT. CDR3: CASSDSARDEQFF. Here the CDR3 DNA reads TGTGCCAGCAGTGACTCCGCTCGTGATGAGCAGTTCTTC.